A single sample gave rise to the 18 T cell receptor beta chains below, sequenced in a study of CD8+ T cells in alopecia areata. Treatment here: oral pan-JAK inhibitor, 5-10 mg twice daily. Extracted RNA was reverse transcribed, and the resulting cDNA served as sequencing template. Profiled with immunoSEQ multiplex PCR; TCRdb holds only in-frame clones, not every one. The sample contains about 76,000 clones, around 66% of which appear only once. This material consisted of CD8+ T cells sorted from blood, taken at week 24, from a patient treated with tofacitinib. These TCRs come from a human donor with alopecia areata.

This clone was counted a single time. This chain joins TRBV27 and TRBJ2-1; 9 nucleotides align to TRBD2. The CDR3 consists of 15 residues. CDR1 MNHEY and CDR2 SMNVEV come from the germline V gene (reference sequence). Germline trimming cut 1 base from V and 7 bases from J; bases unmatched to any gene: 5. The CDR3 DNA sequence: TGTGCCAGCAGTTTATTCGGACTAGCGCGAAATGAGCAGTTCTTC. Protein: CASSLFGLARNEQFF.

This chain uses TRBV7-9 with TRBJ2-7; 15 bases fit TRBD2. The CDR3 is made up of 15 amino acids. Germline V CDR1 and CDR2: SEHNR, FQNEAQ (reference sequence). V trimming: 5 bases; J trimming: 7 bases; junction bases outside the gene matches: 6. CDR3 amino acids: CASSGTSGRSNEQYF. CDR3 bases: TGTGCCAGCAGCGGGACTAGCGGGAGGTCTAATGAGCAGTACTTC.

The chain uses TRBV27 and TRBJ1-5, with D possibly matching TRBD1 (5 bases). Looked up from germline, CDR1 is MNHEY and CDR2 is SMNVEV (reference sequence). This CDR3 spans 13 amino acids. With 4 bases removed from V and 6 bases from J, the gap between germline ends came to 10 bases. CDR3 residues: CASSSTASQPQHF. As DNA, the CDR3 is TGTGCCAGCAGTTCGACAGCGTCTCAGCCCCAGCATTTT.

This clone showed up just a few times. The CDR3 reads CASSSGTGVYGYTF. The DNA for the CDR3 is TGTGCCAGCAGTTCCGGGACAGGGGTCTATGGCTACACCTTC. The chain has TRBV7-2 and TRBJ1-2; 10 positions match TRBD1. V lost 6 bases and J lost 4; bases outside the gene matches: 5. The CDR3 is 14 residues long. Per germline, CDR1 SGHTA and CDR2 FQGNSA.

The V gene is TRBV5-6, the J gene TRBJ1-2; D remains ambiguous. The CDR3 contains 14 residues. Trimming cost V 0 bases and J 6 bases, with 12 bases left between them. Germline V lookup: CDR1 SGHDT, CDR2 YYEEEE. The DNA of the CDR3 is TGTGCCAGCAGCTTGGTTACGGCCAACCATGGCTACACCTTC. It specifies CASSLVTANHGYTF. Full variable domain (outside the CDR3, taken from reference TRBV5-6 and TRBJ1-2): DAGVTQSPTHLIKTRGQQVTLRCSPKSGHDTVSWYQQALGQGPQFIFQYYEEEERQRGNFPDRFSGHQFPNYSSELNVNALLLGDSALYLCASSLVTANHGYTFGSGTRLTVV.

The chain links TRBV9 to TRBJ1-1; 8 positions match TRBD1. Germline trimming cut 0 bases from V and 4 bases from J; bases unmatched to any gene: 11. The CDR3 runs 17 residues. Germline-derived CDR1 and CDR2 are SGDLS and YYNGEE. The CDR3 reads CASSVGSGRGPGTEAFF. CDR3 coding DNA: TGTGCCAGCAGCGTAGGTTCGGGCAGGGGGCCGGGCACTGAAGCTTTCTTT.

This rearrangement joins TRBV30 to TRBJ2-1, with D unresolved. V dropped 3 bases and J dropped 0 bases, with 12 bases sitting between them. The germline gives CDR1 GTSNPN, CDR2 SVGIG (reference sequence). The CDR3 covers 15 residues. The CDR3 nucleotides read TGTGCCTGGAGACCAAGACCCAGCTCCTACAATGAGCAGTTCTTC. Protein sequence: CAWRPRPSSYNEQFF. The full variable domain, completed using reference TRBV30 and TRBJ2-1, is SQTIHQWPATLVQPVGSPLSLECTVEGTSNPNLYWYRQAAGRGLQLLFYSVGIGQISSEVPQNLSASRPQDRQFILSSKKLLLSDSGFYLCAWRPRPSSYNEQFFGPGTRLTVL.

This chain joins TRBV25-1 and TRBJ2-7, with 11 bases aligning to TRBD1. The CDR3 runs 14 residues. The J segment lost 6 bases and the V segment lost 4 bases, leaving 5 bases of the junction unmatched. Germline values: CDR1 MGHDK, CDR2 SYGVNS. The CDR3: CASSAGTGGREQYF. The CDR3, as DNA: TGTGCCAGCAGTGCCGGGACAGGGGGACGCGAGCAGTACTTC.

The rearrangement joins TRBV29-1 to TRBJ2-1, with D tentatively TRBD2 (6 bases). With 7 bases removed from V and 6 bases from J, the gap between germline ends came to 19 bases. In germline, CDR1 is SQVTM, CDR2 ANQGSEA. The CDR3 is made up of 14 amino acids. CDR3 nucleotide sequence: TGCAGCGGGGTCCCGGGCGGGAACTTCAATGAGCAGTTCTTC. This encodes CSGVPGGNFNEQFF.

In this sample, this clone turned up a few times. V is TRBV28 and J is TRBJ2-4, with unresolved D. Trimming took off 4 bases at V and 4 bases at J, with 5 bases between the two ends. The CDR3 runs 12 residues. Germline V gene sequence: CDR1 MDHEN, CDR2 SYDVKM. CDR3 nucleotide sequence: TGTGCCAGCAGTTCCCGGAAAAACATTCAGTACTTC. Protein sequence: CASSSRKNIQYF.

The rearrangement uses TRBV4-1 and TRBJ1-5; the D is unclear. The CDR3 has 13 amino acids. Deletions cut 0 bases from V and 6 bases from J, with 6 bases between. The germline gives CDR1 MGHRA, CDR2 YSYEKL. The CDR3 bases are TGCGCCAGCAGCCAAGACAAGCGTCAGCCCCAGCATTTT. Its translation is CASSQDKRQPQHF.

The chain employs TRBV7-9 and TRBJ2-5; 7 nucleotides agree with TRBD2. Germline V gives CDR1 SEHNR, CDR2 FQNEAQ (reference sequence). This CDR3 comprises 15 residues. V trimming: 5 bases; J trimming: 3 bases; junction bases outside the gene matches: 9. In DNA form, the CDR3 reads TGTGCCAGCAGCCCGCGGGACTACACCGAAGAGACCCAGTACTTC. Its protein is CASSPRDYTEETQYF.

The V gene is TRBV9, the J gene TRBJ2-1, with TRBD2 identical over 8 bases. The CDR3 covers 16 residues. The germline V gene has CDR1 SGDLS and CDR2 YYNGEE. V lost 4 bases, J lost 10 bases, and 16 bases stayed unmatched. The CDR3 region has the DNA TGTGCCAGCAGCCGGGGGGGAGAGGGCCCCGCGGAAGAGCAGTTCTTC. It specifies CASSRGGEGPAEEQFF.

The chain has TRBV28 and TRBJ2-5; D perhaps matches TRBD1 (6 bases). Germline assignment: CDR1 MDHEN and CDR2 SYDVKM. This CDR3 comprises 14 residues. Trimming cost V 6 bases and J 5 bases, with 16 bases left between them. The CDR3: CASRLQGRSETQYF. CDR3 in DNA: TGTGCCAGCAGATTACAGGGACGAAGCGAGACCCAGTACTTC.

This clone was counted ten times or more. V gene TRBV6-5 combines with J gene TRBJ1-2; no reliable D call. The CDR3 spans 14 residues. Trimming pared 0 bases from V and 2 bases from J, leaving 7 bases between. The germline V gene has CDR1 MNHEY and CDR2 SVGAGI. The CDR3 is CASSYSSGNYGYTF. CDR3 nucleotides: TGTGCCAGCAGTTACTCGAGCGGCAACTATGGCTACACCTTC.

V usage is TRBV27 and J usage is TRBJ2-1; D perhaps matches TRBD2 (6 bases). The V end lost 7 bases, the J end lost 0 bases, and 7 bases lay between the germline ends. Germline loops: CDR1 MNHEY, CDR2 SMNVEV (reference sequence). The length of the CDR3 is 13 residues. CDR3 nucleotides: TGTGCCAGCACCGGGAGCTCCTACAATGAGCAGTTCTTC. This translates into CASTGSSYNEQFF.

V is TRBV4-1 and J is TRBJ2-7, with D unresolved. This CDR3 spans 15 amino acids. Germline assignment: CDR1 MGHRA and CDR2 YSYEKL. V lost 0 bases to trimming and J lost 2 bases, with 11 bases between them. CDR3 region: CASSQERNAAYEQYF. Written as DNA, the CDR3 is TGCGCCAGCAGCCAAGAGCGCAACGCCGCCTACGAGCAGTACTTC.

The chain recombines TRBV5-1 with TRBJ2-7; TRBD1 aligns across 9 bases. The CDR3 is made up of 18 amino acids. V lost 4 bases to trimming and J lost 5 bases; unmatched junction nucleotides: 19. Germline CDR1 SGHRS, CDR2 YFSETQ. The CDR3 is CASSAGTGYSLNLDEQYF. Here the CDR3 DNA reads TGCGCCAGCAGCGCGGGGACAGGGTACTCACTTAATCTGGACGAGCAGTACTTC.